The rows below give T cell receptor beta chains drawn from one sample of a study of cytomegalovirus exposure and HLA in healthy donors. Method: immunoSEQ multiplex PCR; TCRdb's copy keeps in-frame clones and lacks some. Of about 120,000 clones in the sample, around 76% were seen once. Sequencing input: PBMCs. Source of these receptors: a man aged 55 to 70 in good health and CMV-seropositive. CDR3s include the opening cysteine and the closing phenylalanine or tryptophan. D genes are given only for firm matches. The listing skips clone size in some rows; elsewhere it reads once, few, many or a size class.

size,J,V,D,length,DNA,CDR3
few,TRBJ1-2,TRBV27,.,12,TGTGCCAGCAGCCAGGGGAACTATGGCTACACCTTC,CASSQGNYGYTF
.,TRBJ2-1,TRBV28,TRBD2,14,TGTGCCAGCAGACTAGCGGGAGAGGGGAATGAGCAGTTCTTC,CASRLAGEGNEQFF
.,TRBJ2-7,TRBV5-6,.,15,TGTGCCAGCAGCTTGTTTGGGGGGTCCCTCTACGAGCAGTACTTC,CASSLFGGSLYEQYF
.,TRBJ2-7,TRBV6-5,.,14,TGTGCCAGCAGTTCCCCGGGGAACCGCTACGAGCAGTACTTC,CASSSPGNRYEQYF
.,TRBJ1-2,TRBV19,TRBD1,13,TGTGCCAGTAGTATCGGACAGGACTATGGCTACACCTTC,CASSIGQDYGYTF
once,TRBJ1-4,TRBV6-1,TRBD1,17,TGTGCCAGCAGTGCAGGCTCAGACAGGGCGGGCAATGAAAAACTGTTTTTT,CASSAGSDRAGNEKLFF
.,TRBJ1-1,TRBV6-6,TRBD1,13,TGTGCCAGCGGGGGACAGGGCGGCACTGAAGCTTTCTTT,CASGGQGGTEAFF
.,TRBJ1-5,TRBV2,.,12,TGTGCCAGCAGTGATCTCGGGCAGCCCCAGCATTTT,CASSDLGQPQHF
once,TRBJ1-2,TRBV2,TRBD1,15,TGTGCCAGCAGACGGGGGGGGACAGGGGACTATGGCTACACCTTC,CASRRGGTGDYGYTF
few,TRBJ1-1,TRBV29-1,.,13,TGCAGCGCTGCCCAGGGTACGAACACTGAAGCTTTCTTT,CSAAQGTNTEAFF
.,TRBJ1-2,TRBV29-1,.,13,TGCAGCGCCCAACGAGGCAGGGGTGATGGCTACACCTTC,CSAQRGRGDGYTF
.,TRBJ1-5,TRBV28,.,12,TGTGCCAGCAGCAGCGGCAATCAGCCCCAGCATTTT,CASSSGNQPQHF
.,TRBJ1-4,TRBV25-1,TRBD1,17,TGTGCCAGCAGCGGGGTGAAAAGGGGACAGGGTCTTGTAAAACTGTTTTTT,CASSGVKRGQGLVKLFF
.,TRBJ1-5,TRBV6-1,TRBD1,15,TGTGCCAGCAGTGAGGACAGGGCTAGCAATCAGCCCCAGCATTTT,CASSEDRASNQPQHF
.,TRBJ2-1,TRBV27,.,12,TGTGCCAGCAGTTTGCCGGGGAATGAGCAGTTCTTC,CASSLPGNEQFF
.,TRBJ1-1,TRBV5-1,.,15,TGCGCCAGCAGCTTGGGGTCACAGGGTGGCACTGAAGCTTTCTTT,CASSLGSQGGTEAFF
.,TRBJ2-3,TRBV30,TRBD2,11,TGTGCCTGGAGTGTACGGGAGGCGCAGTATTTT,CAWSVREAQYF
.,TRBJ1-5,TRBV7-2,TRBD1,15,TGTGCCAGCAGCTTACAGGGGGCAGGGAATCAGCCCCAGCATTTT,CASSLQGAGNQPQHF
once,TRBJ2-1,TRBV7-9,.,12,TGTGCCAGCAGCTTAGTTGTCCAGGAGCAGTTCTTC,CASSLVVQEQFF
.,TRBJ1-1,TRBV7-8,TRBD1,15,TGTGCCAGCAGCTTACGGGACAGGGTTTACACTGAAGCTTTCTTT,CASSLRDRVYTEAFF
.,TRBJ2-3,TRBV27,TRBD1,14,TGTGCCAGCAGTAGGGACAGGGCTACAGATACGCAGTATTTT,CASSRDRATDTQYF
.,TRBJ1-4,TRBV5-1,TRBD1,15,TGCGCCAGCAGCTGGACAGGGGGCCCGAGCGAAAAACTGTTTTTT,CASSWTGGPSEKLFF
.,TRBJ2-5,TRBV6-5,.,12,TGTGCCAGCAGTTACCAGAGGGAGACCCAGTACTTC,CASSYQRETQYF
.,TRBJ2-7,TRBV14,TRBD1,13,TGTGCCAGCAGCCGACGACAGGGCTACGAGCAGTACTTC,CASSRRQGYEQYF
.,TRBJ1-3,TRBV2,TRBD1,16,TGTGCCTTCCGGGACAGGGGGCGTCAGCCTGGAAACACCATATATTTT,CAFRDRGRQPGNTIYF
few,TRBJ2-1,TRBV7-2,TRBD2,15,TGTGCCAGCAGCGAGACTAGCGAGCCCTACAATGAGCAGTTCTTC,CASSETSEPYNEQFF
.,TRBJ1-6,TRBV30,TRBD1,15,TGTGCCTGGAGGACCGGGACAGGGGGCCCCCCACCCCTCCACTTT,CAWRTGTGGPPPLHF
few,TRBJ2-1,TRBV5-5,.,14,TGTGCCAGCAGCTACCTGACAGAATACAATGAGCAGTTCTTC,CASSYLTEYNEQFF
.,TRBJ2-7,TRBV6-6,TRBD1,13,TGTGCCAGCAGTTACTCGGACAGGTACGAGCAGTACTTC,CASSYSDRYEQYF
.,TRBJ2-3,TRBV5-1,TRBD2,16,TGCGCCAGCAGCTCGGGACTAGCGGAGAGCACAGATACGCAGTATTTT,CASSSGLAESTDTQYF
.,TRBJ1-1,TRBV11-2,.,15,TGTGCCAGCAGCTTAGGAATAGGGGTGAACACTGAAGCTTTCTTT,CASSLGIGVNTEAFF
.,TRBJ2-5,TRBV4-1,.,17,TGCGCCAGCAGCCAAGGCTTCACTGGGGGGATTGGAGAGACCCAGTACTTC,CASSQGFTGGIGETQYF
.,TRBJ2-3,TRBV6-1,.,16,TGTGCCAGCAGTGATACCGGGATCCGAATCACAGATACGCAGTATTTT,CASSDTGIRITDTQYF
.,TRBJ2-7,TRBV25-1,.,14,TGTGCCAGCAGTGAAGGGATGGGCAGGGGCGAGCAGTACTTC,CASSEGMGRGEQYF
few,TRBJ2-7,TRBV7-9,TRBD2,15,TGTGCCAGCAGCCCCAGGACTAGCGGGAATCGTGAGCAGTACTTC,CASSPRTSGNREQYF
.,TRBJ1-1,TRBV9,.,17,TGTGCCAGCAGCGTAGGGGCGGGTGGGGTGGGTGGCACTGAAGCTTTCTTT,CASSVGAGGVGGTEAFF
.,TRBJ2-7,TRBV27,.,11,TGTGCCATCCAAGGATCGGGCGAGCAGTACTTC,CAIQGSGEQYF
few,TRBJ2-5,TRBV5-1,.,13,TGCGCCAGCAGCCCAATCCGGCGGGAGACCCAGTACTTC,CASSPIRRETQYF
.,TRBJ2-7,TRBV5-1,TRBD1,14,TGCGCCAGCAGCCTCTCCGGGACAGGCTCCGAGCAGTACTTC,CASSLSGTGSEQYF